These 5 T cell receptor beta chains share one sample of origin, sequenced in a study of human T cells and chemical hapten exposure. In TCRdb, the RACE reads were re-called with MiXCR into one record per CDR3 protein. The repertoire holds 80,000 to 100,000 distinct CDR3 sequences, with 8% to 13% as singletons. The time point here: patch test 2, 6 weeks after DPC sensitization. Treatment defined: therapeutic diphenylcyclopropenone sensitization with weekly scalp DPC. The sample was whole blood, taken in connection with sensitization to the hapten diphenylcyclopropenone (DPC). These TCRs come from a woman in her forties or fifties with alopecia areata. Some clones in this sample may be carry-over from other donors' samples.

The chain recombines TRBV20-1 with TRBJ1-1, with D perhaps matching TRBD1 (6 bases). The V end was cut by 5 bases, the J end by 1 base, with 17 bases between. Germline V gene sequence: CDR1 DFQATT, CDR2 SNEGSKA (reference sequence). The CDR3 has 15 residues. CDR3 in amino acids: CSAFRDNLSNTEAFF. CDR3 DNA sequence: TGCAGTGCTTTTAGGGACAACCTGTCGAACACTGAAGCTTTCTTT.

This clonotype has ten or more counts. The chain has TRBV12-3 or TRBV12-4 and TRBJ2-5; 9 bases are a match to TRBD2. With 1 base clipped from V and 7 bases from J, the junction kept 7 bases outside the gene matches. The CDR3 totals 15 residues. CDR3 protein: CASSLGASGTGTQYF. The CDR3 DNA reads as TGTGCCAGCAGTTTAGGGGCTAGCGGGACTGGGACCCAGTACTTC.

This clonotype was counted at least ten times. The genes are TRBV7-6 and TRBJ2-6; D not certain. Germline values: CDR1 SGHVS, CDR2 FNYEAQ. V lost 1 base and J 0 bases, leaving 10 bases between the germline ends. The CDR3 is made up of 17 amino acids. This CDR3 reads CASSLEAPYSGANVLTF. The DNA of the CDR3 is TGTGCCAGCAGCTTAGAGGCCCCTTACTCTGGGGCCAACGTCCTGACTTTC.

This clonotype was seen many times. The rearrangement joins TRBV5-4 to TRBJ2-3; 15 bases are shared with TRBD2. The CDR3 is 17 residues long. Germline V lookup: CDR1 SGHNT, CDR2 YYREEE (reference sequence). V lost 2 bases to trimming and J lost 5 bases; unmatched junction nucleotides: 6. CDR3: CASSLGLAGGPGDTQYF. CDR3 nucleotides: TGTGCCAGCAGCTTAGGACTAGCGGGAGGGCCGGGAGATACGCAGTATTTT.

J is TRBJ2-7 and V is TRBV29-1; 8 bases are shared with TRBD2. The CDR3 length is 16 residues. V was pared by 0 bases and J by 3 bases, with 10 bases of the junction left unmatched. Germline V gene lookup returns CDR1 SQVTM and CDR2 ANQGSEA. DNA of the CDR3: TGCAGCGTTGAAGACCCTCCGAGCGGGGGAAGCTACGAGCAGTACTTC. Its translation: CSVEDPPSGGSYEQYF.